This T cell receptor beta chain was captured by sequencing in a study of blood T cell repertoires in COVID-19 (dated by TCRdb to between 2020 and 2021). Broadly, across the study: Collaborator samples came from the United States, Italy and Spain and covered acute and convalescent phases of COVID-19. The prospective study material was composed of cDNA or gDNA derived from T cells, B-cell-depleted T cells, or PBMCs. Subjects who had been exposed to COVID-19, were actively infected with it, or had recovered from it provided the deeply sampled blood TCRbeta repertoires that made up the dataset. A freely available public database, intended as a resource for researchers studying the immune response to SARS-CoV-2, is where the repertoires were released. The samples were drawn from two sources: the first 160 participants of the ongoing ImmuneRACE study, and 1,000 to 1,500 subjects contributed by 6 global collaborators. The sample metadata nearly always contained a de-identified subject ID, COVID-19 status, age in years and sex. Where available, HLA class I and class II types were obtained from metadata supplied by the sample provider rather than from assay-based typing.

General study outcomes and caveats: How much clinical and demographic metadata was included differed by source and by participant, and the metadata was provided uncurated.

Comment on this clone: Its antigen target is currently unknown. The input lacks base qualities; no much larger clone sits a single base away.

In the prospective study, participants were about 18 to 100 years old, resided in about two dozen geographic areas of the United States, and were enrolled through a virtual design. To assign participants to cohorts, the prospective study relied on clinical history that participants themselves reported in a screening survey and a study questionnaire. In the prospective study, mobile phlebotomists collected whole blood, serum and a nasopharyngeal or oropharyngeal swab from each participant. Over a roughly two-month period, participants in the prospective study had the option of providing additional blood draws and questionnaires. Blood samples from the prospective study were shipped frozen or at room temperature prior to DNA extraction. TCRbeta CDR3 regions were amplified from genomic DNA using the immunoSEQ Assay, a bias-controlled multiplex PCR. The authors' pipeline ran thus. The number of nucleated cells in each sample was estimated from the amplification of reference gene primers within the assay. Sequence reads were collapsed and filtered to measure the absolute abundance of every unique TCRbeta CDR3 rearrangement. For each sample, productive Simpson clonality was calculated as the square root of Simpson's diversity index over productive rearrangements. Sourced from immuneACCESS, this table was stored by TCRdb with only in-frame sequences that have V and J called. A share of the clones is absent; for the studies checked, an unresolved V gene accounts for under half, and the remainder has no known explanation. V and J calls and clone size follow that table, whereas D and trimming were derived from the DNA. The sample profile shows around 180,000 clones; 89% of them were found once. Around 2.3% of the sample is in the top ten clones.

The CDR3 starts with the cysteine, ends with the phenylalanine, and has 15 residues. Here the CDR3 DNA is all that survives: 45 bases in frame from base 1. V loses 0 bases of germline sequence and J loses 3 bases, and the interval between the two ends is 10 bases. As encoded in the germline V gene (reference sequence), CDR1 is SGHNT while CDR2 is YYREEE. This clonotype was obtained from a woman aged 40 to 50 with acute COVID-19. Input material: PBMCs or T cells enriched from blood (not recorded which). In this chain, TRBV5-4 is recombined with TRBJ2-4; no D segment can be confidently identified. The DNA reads TGTGCCAGCAGCTTGGCTGGAGAGTACAAAAACATTCAGTACTTC. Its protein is CASSLAGEYKNIQYF.